This TCR beta chain stems from a study of OX40 agonist ivuxolimab in advanced cancers. The J segment lost 8 bases and the V segment lost 4 bases, leaving 18 bases of the junction unmatched. Germline V lookup: CDR1 SGHRS, CDR2 YFSETQ. The CDR3 has 18 amino acids. TCRdb's copy holds only in-frame clones and misses some; the assay was immunoSEQ multiplex PCR. The sample holds tens of thousands of clones, approximately 80% seen once. This TCR derives from an adult with an advanced solid tumor such as melanoma, head and neck, liver or kidney cancer. V is TRBV5-1 and J is TRBJ2-3; TRBD2 matches at 11 bases. The sample here was CD4+ or CD8+ T cells sorted from blood, taken in a trial of the OX40 agonist ivuxolimab. The CDR3 DNA sequence: TGCGCCAGCAGCCTTGGCCCTAGCGGGGGGACTCACCGGGGTACGCAGTATTTT. Translating it yields CASSLGPSGGTHRGTQYF. Complete variable domain (other parts from reference TRBV5-1 and TRBJ2-3): KAGVTQTPRYLIKTRGQQVTLSCSPISGHRSVSWYQQTPGQGLQFLFEYFSETQRNKGNFPGRFSGRQFSNSRSEMNVSTLELGDSALYLCASSLGPSGGTHRGTQYFGPGTRLTVL.